This T cell receptor (beta chain) was identified during a study of blood T cell repertoires in COVID-19. Assignment of participants to cohorts was predicated upon participant-reported clinical history. Germline CDR1 reads SGHKS; CDR2 reads YYEKEE (reference sequence). CDR3 length equals 16 residues. V lost 7 bases, J lost 2 bases, and 14 bases stayed unmatched. This clone was counted a few times. Here immunoSEQ multiplex PCR was the method, and the copy in TCRdb shows in-frame clones only, minus some. The table shows around 500,000 clones, with approximately 88% occurring only once. Sample: PBMCs or T cells enriched from blood (not recorded which). The TCR originated in a woman in her forties who had recovered from COVID-19. The genes are TRBV5-5 and TRBJ2-5; TRBD1 matches at 7 bases. Here the CDR3 DNA reads TGTGCCAGCGGGCCAGGGGGATGGGATTCACAAGAGACCCAGTACTTC. It codes for CASGPGGWDSQETQYF.